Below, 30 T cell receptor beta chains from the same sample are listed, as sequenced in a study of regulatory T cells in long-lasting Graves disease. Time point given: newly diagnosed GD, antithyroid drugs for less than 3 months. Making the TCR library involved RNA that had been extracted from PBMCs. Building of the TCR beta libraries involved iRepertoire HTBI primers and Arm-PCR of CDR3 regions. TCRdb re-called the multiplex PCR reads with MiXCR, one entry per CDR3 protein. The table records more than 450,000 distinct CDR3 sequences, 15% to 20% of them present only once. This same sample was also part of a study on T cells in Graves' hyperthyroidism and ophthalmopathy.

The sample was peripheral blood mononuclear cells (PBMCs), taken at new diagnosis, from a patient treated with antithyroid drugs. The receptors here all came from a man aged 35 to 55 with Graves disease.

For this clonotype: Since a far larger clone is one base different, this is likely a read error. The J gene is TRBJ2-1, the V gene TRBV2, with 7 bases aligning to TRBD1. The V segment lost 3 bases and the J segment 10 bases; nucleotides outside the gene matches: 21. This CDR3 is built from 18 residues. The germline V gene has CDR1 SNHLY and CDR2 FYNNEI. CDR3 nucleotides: TGTGCCAGCAGTGATGAATTGATCCTCGGGACAGCCGCCTACGAGCAGTTCTTC. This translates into CASSDELILGTAAYEQFF.

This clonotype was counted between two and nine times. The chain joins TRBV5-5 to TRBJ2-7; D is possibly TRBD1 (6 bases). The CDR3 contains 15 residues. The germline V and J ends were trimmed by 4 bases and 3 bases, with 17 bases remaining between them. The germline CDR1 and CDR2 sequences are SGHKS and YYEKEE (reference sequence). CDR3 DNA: TGTGCCAGCAGCCACACCGGGACAACCTACTACGAGCAGTACTTC. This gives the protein CASSHTGTTYYEQYF.

The chain's CDR3 is CSVEAGVREQYF. In nucleotides, the CDR3 is TGCAGCGTTGAGGCAGGGGTCAGGGAGCAGTACTTC. The chain employs TRBV29-1 and TRBJ2-7; tentative D call: TRBD1 (6 bases). In germline, CDR1 is SQVTM, CDR2 ANQGSEA. V gave up 3 bases and J gave up 7 bases, with 13 bases separating them. CDR3 length: 12 residues.

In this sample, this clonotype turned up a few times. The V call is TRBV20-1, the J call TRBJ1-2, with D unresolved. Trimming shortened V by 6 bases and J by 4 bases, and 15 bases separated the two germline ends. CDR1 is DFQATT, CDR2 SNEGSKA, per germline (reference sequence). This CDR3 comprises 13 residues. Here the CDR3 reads CSAPGQPGYGYTF. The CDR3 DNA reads TGCAGTGCCCCGGGCCAGCCGGGCTATGGCTACACCTTC.

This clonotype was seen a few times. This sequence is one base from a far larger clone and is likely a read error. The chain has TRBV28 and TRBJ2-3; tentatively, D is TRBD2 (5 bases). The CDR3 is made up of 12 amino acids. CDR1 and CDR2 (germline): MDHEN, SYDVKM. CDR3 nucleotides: TGTGCCAGCAGTTACGGAGGAGATGCGCAGTATTTT. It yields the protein CASSYGGDAQYF.

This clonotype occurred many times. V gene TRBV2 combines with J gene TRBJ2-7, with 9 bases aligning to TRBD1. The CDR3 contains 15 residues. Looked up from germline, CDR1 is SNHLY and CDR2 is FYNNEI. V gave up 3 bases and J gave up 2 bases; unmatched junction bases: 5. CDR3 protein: CASSEEGQGAYEQYF. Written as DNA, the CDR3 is TGTGCCAGCAGTGAGGAGGGACAGGGTGCCTACGAGCAGTACTTC.

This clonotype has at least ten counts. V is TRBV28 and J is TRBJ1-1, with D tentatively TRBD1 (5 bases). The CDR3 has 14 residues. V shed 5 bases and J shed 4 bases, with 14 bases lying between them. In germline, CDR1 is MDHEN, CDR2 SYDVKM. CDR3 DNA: TGTGCCAGCAGTGCTCCCAGGGCGGTCACTGAAGCTTTCTTT. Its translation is CASSAPRAVTEAFF.

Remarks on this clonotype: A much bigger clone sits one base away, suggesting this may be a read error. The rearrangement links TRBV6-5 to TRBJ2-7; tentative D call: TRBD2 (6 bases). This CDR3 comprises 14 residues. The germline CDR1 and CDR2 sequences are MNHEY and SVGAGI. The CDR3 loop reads CASGYSAGLYEQYF. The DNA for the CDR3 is TGTGCCAGCGGTTACTCGGCGGGACTCTACGAGCAGTACTTC.

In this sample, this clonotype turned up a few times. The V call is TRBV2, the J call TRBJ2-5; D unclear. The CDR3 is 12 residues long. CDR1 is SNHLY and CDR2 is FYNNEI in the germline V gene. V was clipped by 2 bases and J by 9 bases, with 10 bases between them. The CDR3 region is CASSEKGAAQYF. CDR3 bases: TGTGCCAGCAGTGAAAAGGGCGCGGCCCAGTACTTC.

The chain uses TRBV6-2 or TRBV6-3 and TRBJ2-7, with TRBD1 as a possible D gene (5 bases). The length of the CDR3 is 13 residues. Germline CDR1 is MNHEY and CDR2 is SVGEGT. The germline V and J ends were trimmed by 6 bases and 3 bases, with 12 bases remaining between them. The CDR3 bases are TGTGCCAGCAGCCTGAATCAGGGCTACGAGCAGTACTTC. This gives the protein CASSLNQGYEQYF.

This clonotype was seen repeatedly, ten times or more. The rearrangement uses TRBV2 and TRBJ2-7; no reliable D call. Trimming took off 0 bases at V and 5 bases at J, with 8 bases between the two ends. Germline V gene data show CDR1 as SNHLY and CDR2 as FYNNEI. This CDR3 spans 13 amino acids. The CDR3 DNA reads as TGTGCCAGCAGTGAAGCCAGCAGTGACGAGCAGTACTTC. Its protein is CASSEASSDEQYF.

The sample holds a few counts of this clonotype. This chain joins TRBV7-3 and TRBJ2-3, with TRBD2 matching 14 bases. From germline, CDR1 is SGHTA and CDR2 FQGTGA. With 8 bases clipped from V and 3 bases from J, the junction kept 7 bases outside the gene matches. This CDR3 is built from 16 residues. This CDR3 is CASGRGTSGSTDTQYF. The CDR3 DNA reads TGTGCCAGCGGCCGCGGGACTAGCGGGAGTACAGATACGCAGTATTTT.

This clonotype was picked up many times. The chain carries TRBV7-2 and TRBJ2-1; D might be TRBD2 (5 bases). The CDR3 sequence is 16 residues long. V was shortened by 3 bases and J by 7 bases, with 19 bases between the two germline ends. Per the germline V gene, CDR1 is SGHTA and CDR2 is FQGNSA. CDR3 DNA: TGTGCCAGCAGCTTTAGGGTTAGCGCGGGTAGAAATGAGCAGTTCTTC. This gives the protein CASSFRVSAGRNEQFF.

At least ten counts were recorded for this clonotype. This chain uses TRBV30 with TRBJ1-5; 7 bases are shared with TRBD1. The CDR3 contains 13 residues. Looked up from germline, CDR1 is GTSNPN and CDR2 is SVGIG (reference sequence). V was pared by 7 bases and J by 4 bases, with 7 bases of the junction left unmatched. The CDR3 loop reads CALQQGTNQPQHF. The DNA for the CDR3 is TGTGCCTTGCAACAGGGGACAAATCAGCCCCAGCATTTT.

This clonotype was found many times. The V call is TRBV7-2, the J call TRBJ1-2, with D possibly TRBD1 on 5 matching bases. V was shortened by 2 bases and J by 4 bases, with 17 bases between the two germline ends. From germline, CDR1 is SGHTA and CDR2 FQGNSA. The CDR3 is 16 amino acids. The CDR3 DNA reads TGTGCCAGCAGCTTATTGTCAACTTTGACAGTCTATGGCTACACCTTC. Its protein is CASSLLSTLTVYGYTF.

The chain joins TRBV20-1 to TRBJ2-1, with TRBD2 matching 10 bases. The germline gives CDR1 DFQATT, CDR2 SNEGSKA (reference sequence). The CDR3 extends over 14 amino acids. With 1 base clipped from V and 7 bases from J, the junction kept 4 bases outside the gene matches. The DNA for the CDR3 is TGCAGTGCTAGAGCGAGCGGGAGGGGTAATGAGCAGTTCTTC. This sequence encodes CSARASGRGNEQFF.

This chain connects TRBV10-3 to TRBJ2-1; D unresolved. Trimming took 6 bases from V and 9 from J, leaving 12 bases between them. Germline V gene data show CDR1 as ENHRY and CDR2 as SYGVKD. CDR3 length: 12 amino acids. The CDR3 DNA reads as TGTGCCATCAGCAAGAGAGGAGTTGAGCAGTTCTTC. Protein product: CAISKRGVEQFF.

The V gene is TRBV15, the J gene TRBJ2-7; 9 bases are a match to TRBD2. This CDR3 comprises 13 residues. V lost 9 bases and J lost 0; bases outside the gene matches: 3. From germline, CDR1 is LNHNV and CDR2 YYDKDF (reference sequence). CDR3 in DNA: TGTGCCACGATACTAGCGGGCTCCTACGAGCAGTACTTC. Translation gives CATILAGSYEQYF.

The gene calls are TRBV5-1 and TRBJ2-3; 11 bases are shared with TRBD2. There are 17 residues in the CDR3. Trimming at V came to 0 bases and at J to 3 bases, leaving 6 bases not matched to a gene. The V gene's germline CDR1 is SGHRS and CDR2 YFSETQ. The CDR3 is CASSLGAGLAVTDTQYF. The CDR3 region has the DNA TGCGCCAGCAGCTTGGGGGCGGGACTAGCGGTGACAGATACGCAGTATTTT.

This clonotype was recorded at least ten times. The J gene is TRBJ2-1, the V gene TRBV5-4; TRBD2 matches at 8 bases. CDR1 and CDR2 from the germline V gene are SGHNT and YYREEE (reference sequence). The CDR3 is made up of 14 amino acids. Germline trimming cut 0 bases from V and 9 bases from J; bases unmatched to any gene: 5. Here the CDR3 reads CASSLAAGEVEQFF. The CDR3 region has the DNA TGTGCCAGCAGCTTGGCAGCGGGAGAAGTTGAGCAGTTCTTC.

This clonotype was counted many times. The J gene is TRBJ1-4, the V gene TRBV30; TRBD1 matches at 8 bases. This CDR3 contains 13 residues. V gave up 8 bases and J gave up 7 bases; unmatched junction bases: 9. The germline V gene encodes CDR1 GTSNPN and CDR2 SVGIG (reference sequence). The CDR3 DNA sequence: TGTGCCCAAAAGGGACAGGAGGGTGAAAAACTGTTTTTT. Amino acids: CAQKGQEGEKLFF. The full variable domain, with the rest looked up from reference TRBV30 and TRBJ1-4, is SQTIHQWPATLVQPVGSPLSLECTVEGTSNPNLYWYRQAAGRGLQLLFYSVGIGQISSEVPQNLSASRPQDRQFILSSKKLLLSDSGFYLCAQKGQEGEKLFFGSGTQLSVL.

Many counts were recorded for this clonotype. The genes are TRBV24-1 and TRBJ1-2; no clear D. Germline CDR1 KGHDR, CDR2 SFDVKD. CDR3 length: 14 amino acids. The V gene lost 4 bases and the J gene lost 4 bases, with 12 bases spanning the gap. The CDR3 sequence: CATSDNGRIYGYTF. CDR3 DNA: TGTGCCACCAGTGACAACGGACGGATCTATGGCTACACCTTC.

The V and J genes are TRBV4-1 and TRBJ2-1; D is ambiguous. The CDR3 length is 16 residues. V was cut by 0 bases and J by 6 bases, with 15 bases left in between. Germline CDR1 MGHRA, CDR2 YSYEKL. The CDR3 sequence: CASSQDIASRSNEQFF. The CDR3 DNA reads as TGCGCCAGCAGCCAAGATATAGCTTCGAGGAGCAATGAGCAGTTCTTC.

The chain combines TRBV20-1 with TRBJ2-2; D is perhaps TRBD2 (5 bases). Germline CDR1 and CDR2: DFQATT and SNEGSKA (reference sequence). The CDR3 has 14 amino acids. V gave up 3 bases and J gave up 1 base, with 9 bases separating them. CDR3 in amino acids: CSASGLENTGELFF. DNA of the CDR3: TGCAGTGCTAGTGGACTGGAGAACACCGGGGAGCTGTTTTTT.

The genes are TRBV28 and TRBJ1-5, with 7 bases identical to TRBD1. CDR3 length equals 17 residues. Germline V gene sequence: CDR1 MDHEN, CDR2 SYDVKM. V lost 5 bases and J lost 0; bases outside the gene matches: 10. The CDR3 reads CASSPSGTAYSNQPQHF. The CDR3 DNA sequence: TGTGCCAGCAGTCCTAGCGGGACAGCTTATAGCAATCAGCCCCAGCATTTT.

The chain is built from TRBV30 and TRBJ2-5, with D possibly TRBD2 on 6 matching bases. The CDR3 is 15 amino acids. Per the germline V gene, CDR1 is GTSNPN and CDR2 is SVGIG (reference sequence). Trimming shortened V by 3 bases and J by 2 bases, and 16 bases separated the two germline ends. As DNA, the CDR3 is TGTGCCTGGAGCAGAGGGGACTCACTACAAGAGACCCAGTACTTC. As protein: CAWSRGDSLQETQYF.

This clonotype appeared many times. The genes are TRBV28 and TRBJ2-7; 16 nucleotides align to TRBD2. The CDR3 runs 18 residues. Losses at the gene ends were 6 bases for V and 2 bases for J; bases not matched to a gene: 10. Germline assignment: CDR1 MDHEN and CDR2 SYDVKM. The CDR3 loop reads CASRGAGTSGRAAYEQYF. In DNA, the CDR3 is TGTGCCAGCAGGGGAGCCGGGACTAGCGGGAGGGCGGCCTACGAGCAGTACTTC.

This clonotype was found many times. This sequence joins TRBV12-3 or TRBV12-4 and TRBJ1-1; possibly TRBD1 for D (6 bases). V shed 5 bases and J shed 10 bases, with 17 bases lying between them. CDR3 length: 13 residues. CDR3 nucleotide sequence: TGTGCCAGCAGTCGACAGGATATCGTAGTAGCTTTCTTT. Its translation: CASSRQDIVVAFF.

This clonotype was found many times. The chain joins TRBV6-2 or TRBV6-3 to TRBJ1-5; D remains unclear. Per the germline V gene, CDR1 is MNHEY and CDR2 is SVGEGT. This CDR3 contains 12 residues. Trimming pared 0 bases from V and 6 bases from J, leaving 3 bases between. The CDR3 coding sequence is TGTGCCAGCAGTTACTCTGTTCAGCCCCAGCATTTT. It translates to CASSYSVQPQHF.

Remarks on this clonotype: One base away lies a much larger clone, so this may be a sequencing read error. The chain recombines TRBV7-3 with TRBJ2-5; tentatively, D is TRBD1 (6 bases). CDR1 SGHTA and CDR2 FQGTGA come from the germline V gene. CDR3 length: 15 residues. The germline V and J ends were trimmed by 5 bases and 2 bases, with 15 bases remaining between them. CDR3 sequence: CASSRMGAGQETQYF. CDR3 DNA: TGTGCCAGCAGCAGAATGGGGGCAGGACAAGAGACCCAGTACTTC.